Below are 17 T cell receptor beta chains sequenced from a single sample in a study of blood T cells in healthy people across ages. A second about 7 to 12 cycle PCR used barcoded and J-beta primers. One entry per CDR3 protein results from TCRdb running MiXCR on the 5' RACE reads. Among about 1.7 million distinct CDR3 sequences listed, about 28% were seen once. The sample comprised blood. These TCRs come from a woman aged 25 to 39 in good health.

V and J are TRBV10-3 and TRBJ2-1, with a tentative D call TRBD2 (5 bases). With 2 bases removed from V and 12 bases from J, the gap between germline ends came to 17 bases. Germline assignment: CDR1 ENHRY and CDR2 SYGVKD. The CDR3 extends over 14 amino acids. The CDR3 DNA follows: TGTGCCATCAGTGAGCCTCTCACTAGTAGGTGGCAGTTCTTC. It codes for CAISEPLTSRWQFF.

The chain recombines TRBV7-2 with TRBJ2-1, with TRBD1 matching 8 bases. J gave up 6 bases and V 1 base, and 5 bases lay outside the gene matches. The CDR3 spans 15 residues. Per the germline V gene, CDR1 is SGHTA and CDR2 is FQGNSA. The CDR3: CASSLVQGAVNEQFF. CDR3 nucleotide sequence: TGTGCCAGCAGCTTAGTTCAGGGGGCGGTCAATGAGCAGTTCTTC.

This clonotype has at least ten counts. The V call is TRBV12-3 or TRBV12-4, the J call TRBJ1-2; D not resolved. The V end lost 6 bases, the J end lost 3 bases, and 5 bases lay between the germline ends. This CDR3 is built from 11 residues. CDR3: CASSDYYGYTF. The CDR3 DNA reads as TGTGCCAGCAGCGATTACTATGGCTACACCTTC.

This clonotype was found a few times. The chain employs TRBV6-6 and TRBJ2-1; perhaps TRBD1 as D (5 bases). Germline V gives CDR1 MNHNY, CDR2 SVGAGI (reference sequence). Trimming left V 0 bases short and J 6 bases short, with 12 bases between. The CDR3 loop spans 15 amino acids. In DNA, the CDR3 is TGTGCCAGCAGTTACTCGACGTGGCAGGGCAATGAGCAGTTCTTC. Translating gives CASSYSTWQGNEQFF.

The chain joins TRBV11-2 to TRBJ2-3, with D possibly TRBD1 on 6 matching bases. Germline CDR1 SGHAT, CDR2 FQNNGV. Between the trimmed V and J ends, which lost 6 bases and 2 bases, there was a span of 15 bases. The CDR3 spans 15 residues. CDR3 residues: CASSLTGESTDTQYF. The CDR3, as DNA: TGTGCCAGCAGTTTGACAGGAGAATCCACAGATACGCAGTATTTT.

Concerning this clonotype itself: A much larger clone is a single base away; this may be a read error. The J gene is TRBJ1-2, the V gene TRBV10-3; possibly TRBD1 for D (5 bases). The CDR3 loop spans 13 amino acids. Deletions cut 3 bases from V and 6 bases from J, with 11 bases between. CDR1 ENHRY and CDR2 SYGVKD come from the germline V gene. The CDR3 protein is CAISDTGENGYTF. The CDR3 DNA reads TGTGCCATCAGTGATACAGGAGAAAATGGCTACACCTTC.

This clonotype was recorded only once. Sequence at one end of the junction differs from germline and may be a read error. CDR3 region: CASSFYQSQHF. The CDR3 DNA sequence: TGTGCCAGCAGCTTTTATCAGTCCCAGCATTTT. This chain uses TRBV11-2 with TRBJ1-5; D gene ambiguous. Looked up from germline, CDR1 is SGHAT and CDR2 is FQNNGV. The length of the CDR3 is 11 residues.

This clonotype was seen at least ten times. The chain employs TRBV5-5 and TRBJ2-6; 7 bases are a match to TRBD1. The length of the CDR3 is 16 residues. Germline V gene lookup returns CDR1 SGHKS and CDR2 YYEKEE (reference sequence). After removal of 7 bases from V and 1 base from J, the junction contained 8 bases not matched to a gene. CDR3 residues: CASLRDRPSGANVLTF. CDR3 nucleotides: TGTGCCAGCCTCCGGGACAGACCTTCTGGGGCCAACGTCCTGACTTTC. The full variable domain, rest sourced from reference TRBV5-5 and TRBJ2-6, is DAGVTQSPTHLIKTRGQQVTLRCSPISGHKSVSWYQQVLGQGPQFIFQYYEKEERGRGNFPDRFSARQFPNYSSELNVNALLLGDSALYLCASLRDRPSGANVLTFGAGSRLTVL.

This clonotype was seen at least ten times. This chain connects TRBV10-3 to TRBJ2-1; 8 bases agree with TRBD1. Germline V CDR1 and CDR2: ENHRY, SYGVKD. This CDR3 has 15 amino acids. V lost 6 bases to trimming and J lost 2 bases; unmatched junction nucleotides: 6. CDR3 sequence (DNA): TGTGCCATCAGGACAGGGGATATCACCTACAATGAGCAGTTCTTC. The encoded protein is CAIRTGDITYNEQFF.

The V gene is TRBV20-1, the J gene TRBJ1-4, with TRBD1 matching over 10 bases. Germline V gene sequence: CDR1 DFQATT, CDR2 SNEGSKA (reference sequence). The V segment lost 5 bases and the J segment 8 bases; nucleotides outside the gene matches: 11. The CDR3 runs to 15 residues. The CDR3: CSAPDDRGRREKLFF. The CDR3 DNA reads as TGCAGTGCTCCAGACGACAGGGGGCGCAGAGAAAAACTGTTTTTT.

This rearrangement joins TRBV6-6 to TRBJ2-7, with D possibly TRBD2 on 5 matching bases. The germline gives CDR1 MNHNY, CDR2 SVGAGI (reference sequence). Trimming removed 2 bases from V and 5 bases from J, with 10 bases in between. The CDR3 is 13 residues long. This CDR3 reads CASSYDSRDEQYF. The CDR3 coding sequence is TGTGCCAGCAGTTACGATTCGCGGGACGAGCAGTACTTC.

The chain couples TRBV10-3 to TRBJ2-7, with TRBD1 matching over 7 bases. CDR1 and CDR2 (germline): ENHRY, SYGVKD. J was trimmed by 6 bases and V by 7 bases; bases with no gene match: 9. The CDR3 contains 13 residues. The CDR3 sequence is CAITNDRDAEQYF. The CDR3 nucleotides are TGTGCCATCACAAACGACAGGGATGCCGAGCAGTACTTC.

This chain uses TRBV9 with TRBJ1-2; the D is unclear. Trimming removed 3 bases from V and 3 bases from J, with 18 bases in between. CDR1 is SGDLS, CDR2 YYNGEE, per germline. The CDR3 covers 16 residues. The CDR3 loop reads CASSGEAGVIDYGYTF. The CDR3 nucleotides read TGTGCCAGCAGCGGAGAGGCGGGTGTGATTGACTATGGCTACACCTTC.

This clonotype was picked up a small number of times. The rearrangement links TRBV20-1 to TRBJ1-5; 11 nucleotides align to TRBD1. The CDR3 covers 19 residues. The J segment lost 2 bases and the V segment lost 2 bases, leaving 14 bases of the junction unmatched. Germline values: CDR1 DFQATT, CDR2 SNEGSKA (reference sequence). In DNA form, the CDR3 reads TGCAGTGCTAGATGGGAGGGACAGGGGGGTTGGAGAGGCAATCAGCCCCAGCATTTT. It is translated as CSARWEGQGGWRGNQPQHF.

This clonotype has just a few counts. CDR3 protein: CASSSGTGGVSYGYTF. The CDR3 bases are TGTGCCAGCAGTAGCGGGACAGGGGGCGTGAGCTATGGCTACACCTTC. This chain joins TRBV6-5 and TRBJ1-2; 12 bases agree with TRBD1. CDR1 and CDR2 from the germline V gene are MNHEY and SVGAGI. The CDR3 sequence is 16 residues long. Trimming removed 5 bases from V and 4 bases from J; junction bases left unmatched: 8.

The J gene is TRBJ2-1, the V gene TRBV7-2; TRBD1 is a possible D gene (5 bases). CDR3 length: 16 residues. CDR1 is SGHTA, CDR2 FQGNSA, per germline. The V gene lost 1 base and the J gene lost 2 bases, with 12 bases spanning the gap. The DNA for the CDR3 is TGTGCCAGCAGCTTAGTCTCCTGGACAACCTACAATGAGCAGTTCTTC. Its translation is CASSLVSWTTYNEQFF.

This clonotype showed up just a few times. The V and J genes are TRBV3-1 and TRBJ2-7, with a possible D match to TRBD1 (7 bases). The CDR3 totals 15 residues. V was trimmed by 3 bases and J by 6 bases, leaving 18 bases between them. Germline assignment: CDR1 LGHDT and CDR2 YNNKEL (reference sequence). The CDR3 nucleotides read TGTGCCAGCAGCCACCCGGGGGACAGAGCAACCGAGCAGTACTTC. Residues: CASSHPGDRATEQYF.